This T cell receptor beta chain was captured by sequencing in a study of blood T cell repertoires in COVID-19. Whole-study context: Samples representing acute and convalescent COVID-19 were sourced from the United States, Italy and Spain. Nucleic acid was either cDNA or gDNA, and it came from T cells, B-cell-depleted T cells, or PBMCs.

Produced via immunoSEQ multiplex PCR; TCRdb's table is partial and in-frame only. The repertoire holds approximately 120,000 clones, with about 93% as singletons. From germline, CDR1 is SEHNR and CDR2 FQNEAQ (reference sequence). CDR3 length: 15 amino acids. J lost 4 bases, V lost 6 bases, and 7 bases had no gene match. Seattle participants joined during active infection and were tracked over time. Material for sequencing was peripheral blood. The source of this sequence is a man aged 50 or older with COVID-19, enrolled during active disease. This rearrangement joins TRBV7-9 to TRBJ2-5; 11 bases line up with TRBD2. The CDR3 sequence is CASSSGLAGGETQYF. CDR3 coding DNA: TGTGCCAGCAGTTCAGGACTAGCGGGTGGAGAGACCCAGTACTTC.